This T cell receptor (beta chain) was captured by sequencing in a study of blood T cells in healthy people across ages. Donation came from healthy Caucasian individuals in Russia who were aged 6 to 90. This clonotype came up a few times. CDR3 length: 13 residues. Looked up from germline, CDR1 is PRHDT and CDR2 is FYEKMQ (reference sequence). The second PCR ran roughly 6 to 12 cycles with a sample-barcoded 5' primer and J-beta primers. TCRdb reprocessed the 5' RACE reads with MiXCR, giving one entry per CDR3 protein. The sample comprises about 800,000 distinct CDR3 sequences, 20% to 30% of which are singletons, and approximately 3.7% rests with the top ten. This sample was also put to use in a study of T cells of mothers and their children.

The V call is TRBV13, the J call TRBJ2-1, with 7 bases fitting TRBD1. The closer fit of TRBJ2-7 to the DNA end suggests the J call may be wrong. This clonotype was obtained from a boy aged 5-17 years in good health. The sample was blood. The chain's CDR3 is CASSSSYRGEQYF. CDR3 coding DNA: TGTGCCAGCAGCTCCTCCTACAGGGGCGAGCAGTACTTC.